This T cell receptor beta chain was profiled in a study of blood T cells in healthy people across ages. PCR was performed a second time for roughly 7 to 11 cycles using a sample-barcoded 5' primer and a J-beta primer mix. From each sample, at least 2.5 million paired-end reads containing CDR3 were obtained. Using its own MiXCR run on the 5' RACE reads, TCRdb lists one record per CDR3 protein. This repertoire shows 750,000 to 950,000 distinct CDR3 sequences, roughly 53% found once; its top ten account for approximately 41%. Sequencing was carried out using blood. The TCR originated in an elderly man in good health.

The CDR3 is CASSYVLAGRLAYEQYF. The CDR3 coding sequence is TGTGCCAGCAGTTACGTATTAGCGGGAAGATTAGCGTACGAGCAGTACTTC. The rearrangement joins TRBV6-2 or TRBV6-3 to TRBJ2-7; 8 bases are shared with TRBD2. This CDR3 region has 17 residues. Germline assignment: CDR1 MNHEY and CDR2 SVGEGT. Germline trimming cut 2 bases from V and 4 bases from J; bases unmatched to any gene: 13.